This T cell receptor beta chain was captured in a study of T cell responses to AZD1222 COVID-19 vaccine. Turning to the study itself: Analysis merged second doses at about 4 or about 12 weeks.

Sequencing used immunoSEQ multiplex PCR; TCRdb keeps in-frame clones, though not all of them. The sample has 130,000 to 150,000 clones; roughly 92% are singletons. Study conclusions and caveats: Only after the peak T cell response were repertoires sampled. Among vaccine-associated CD4 TCRs, coverage spanned spike, with dominance at 160-218 and 743-854. Seropositive AZD1222 recipients at baseline numbered only five to seven.

A note on this clone: Its antigen is not identified.

The origin of this receptor is an adult in good health. This material consisted of peripheral blood, taken on day 0 of AZD1222 vaccination.

In DNA, the CDR3 is TGTGCCAGCAGTTTACGGCCGGGACTAGCGGTAGAGCAGTACTTC. This gives the protein CASSLRPGLAVEQYF. This chain connects TRBV27 to TRBJ2-7, with 11 bases identical to TRBD2. The CDR3 consists of 15 residues. V dropped 2 bases and J dropped 7; count of bases not matched to a gene: 7. Germline CDR1 and CDR2: MNHEY and SMNVEV (reference sequence).